This T cell receptor beta chain is from a study of OX40 agonist ivuxolimab in advanced cancers. On the study more broadly: Patients with hepatocellular carcinoma, melanoma, renal cell or head and neck cancer made up the dose-escalation patients. Notes on the study in general: Partial responders at 0.1-3.0 mg/kg had among the lowest clonal expansion. Averaging showed that CD8+ T cells had more expanded clones than CD4+ did.

With respect to this clone: The antigen remains undetermined.

Clones were sequenced by immunoSEQ multiplex PCR, and TCRdb holds only the in-frame ones, with some missing. The sample lists about 48,000 clones; roughly four fifths were seen once. Germline V gene data show CDR1 as MNHEY and CDR2 as SVGAGI. CDR3 size: 16 residues. V lost 0 bases and J 4 bases, leaving 13 bases between the germline ends. The receptor was isolated from an adult with an advanced solid tumor such as melanoma, head and neck, liver or kidney cancer. The starting material was CD4+ or CD8+ T cells sorted from blood, obtained in a trial of the OX40 agonist ivuxolimab. The rearrangement joins TRBV6-5 to TRBJ1-3; D is perhaps TRBD1 (6 bases). This chain's CDR3 is CASSYSMAGAGNTIYF. The CDR3 nucleotides read TGTGCCAGCAGTTACTCGATGGCGGGGGCCGGAAACACCATATATTTT.